This T cell receptor (beta chain) was retrieved from a study of cytomegalovirus exposure and HLA in healthy donors. As for this clone: As yet, its antigen is unknown.

Researchers ran the PCR with 60 Vbeta and 13 Jbeta primers. Assay: immunoSEQ multiplex PCR; the TCRdb copy retains only in-frame clones and omits some. The sample lists around 130,000 clones, 77% occurring once. Every donor was a healthy person donating bone marrow. General study points: It was shown in a later analysis that HLA-associated TCR beta chains were more clonally expanded than other, equally common chains. After further analysis at a later stage, 16,951 TCR beta sequences were associated with HLA alleles at 0.05 false discovery rate.

The CDR3 contains 16 residues. Germline CDR1 and CDR2: SGDLS and YYNGEE. Trimming shortened V by 1 base and J by 5 bases, and 18 bases separated the two germline ends. The V and J genes are TRBV9 and TRBJ2-5; TRBD2 is a possible D gene (6 bases). The sample taken for sequencing was PBMCs. This TCR was recovered from a woman aged 55-70 years in good health and CMV-seronegative. CDR3 residues: CASSVNPGDPRETQYF. The CDR3 DNA reads as TGTGCCAGCAGCGTAAACCCGGGAGACCCAAGGGAGACCCAGTACTTC. The full variable domain, in which reference TRBV9 and TRBJ2-5 provide the parts outside the CDR3, is DSGVTQTPKHLITATGQRVTLRCSPRSGDLSVYWYQQSLDQGLQFLIQYYNGEERAKGNILERFSAQQFPDLHSELNLSSLELGDSALYFCASSVNPGDPRETQYFGPGTRLLVL.